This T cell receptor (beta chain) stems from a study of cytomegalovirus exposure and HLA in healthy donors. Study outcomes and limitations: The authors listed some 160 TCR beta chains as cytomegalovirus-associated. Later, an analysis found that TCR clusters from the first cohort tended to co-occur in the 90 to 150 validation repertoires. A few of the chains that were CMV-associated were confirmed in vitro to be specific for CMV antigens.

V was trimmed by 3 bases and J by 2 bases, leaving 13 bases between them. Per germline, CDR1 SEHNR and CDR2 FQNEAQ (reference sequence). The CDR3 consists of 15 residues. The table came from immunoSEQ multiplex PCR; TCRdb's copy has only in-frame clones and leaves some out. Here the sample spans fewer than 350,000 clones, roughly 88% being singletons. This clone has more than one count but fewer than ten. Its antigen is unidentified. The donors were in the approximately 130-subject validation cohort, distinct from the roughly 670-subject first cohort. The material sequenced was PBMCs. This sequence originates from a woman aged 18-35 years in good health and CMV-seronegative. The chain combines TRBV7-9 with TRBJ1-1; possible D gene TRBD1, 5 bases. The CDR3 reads CASSFPRGGNTEAFF. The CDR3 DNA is TGTGCCAGCAGCTTCCCCCGGGGGGGTAACACTGAAGCTTTCTTT. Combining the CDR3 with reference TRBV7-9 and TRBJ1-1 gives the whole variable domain DTGVSQNPRHKITKRGQNVTFRCDPISEHNRLYWYRQTLGQGPEFLTYFQNEAQLEKSRLLSDRFSAERPKGSFSTLEIQRTEQGDSAMYLCASSFPRGGNTEAFFGQGTRLTVV.